This TCR beta chain was obtained from a study of CD8 T cells in ankylosing spondylitis. In this sample, this clonotype turned up a few times. One entry per CDR3 protein, called by TCRdb with MiXCR from the 5' RACE reads. The repertoire includes about 340,000 distinct CDR3 sequences, about 15% of them detected once, and 1.1% sits in the top ten. With 6 bases clipped from V and 1 base from J, the junction kept 6 bases outside the gene matches. The CDR3 extends over 15 amino acids. This clonotype was sampled from a male donor with ankylosing spondylitis or in good health (not recorded which). Sequenced input: blood, either unsorted or a sorted T cell fraction (not recorded which). The chain recombines TRBV12-3 or TRBV12-4 with TRBJ2-1, with TRBD2 matching over 7 bases. The DNA for the CDR3 is TGTGCCAGCAGCCGTAGCGGGCAGTCCTACAATGAGCAGTTCTTC. Translation gives CASSRSGQSYNEQFF.